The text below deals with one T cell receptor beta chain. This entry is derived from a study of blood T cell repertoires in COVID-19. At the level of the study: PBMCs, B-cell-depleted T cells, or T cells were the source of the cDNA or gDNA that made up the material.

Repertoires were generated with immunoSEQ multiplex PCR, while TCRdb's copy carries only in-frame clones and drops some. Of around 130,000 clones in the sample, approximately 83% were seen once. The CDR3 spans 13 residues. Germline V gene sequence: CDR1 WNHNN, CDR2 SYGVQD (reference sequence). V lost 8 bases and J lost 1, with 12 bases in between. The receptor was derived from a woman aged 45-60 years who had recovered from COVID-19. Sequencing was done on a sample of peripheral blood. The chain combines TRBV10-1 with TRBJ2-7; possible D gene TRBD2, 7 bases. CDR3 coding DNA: TGCGCCAGCTCCAGGGGAGGGTCCTACGAGCAGTACTTC. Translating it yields CASSRGGSYEQYF.